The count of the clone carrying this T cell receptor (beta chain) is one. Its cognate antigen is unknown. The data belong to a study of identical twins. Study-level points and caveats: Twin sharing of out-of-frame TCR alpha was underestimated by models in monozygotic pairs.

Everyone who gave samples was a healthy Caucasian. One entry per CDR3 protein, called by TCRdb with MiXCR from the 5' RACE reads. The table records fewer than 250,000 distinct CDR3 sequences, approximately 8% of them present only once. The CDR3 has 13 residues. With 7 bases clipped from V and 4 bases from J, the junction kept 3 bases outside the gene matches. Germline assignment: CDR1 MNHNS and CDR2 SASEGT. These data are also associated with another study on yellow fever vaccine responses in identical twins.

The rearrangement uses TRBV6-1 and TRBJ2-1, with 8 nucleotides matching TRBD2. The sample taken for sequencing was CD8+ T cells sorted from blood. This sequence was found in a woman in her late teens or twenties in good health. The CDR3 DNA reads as TGTGCCAGCAATATAGCGGGGTACAATGAGCAGTTCTTC. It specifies CASNIAGYNEQFF.